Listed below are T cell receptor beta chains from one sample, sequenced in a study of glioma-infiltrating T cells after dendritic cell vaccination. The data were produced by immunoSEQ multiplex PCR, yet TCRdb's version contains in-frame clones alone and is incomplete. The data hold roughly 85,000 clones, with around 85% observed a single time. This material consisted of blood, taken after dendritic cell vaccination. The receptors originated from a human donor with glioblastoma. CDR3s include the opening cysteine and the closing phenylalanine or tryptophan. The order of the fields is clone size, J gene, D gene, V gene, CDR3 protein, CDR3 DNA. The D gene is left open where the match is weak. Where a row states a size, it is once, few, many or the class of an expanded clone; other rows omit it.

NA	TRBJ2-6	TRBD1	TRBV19	CASRTGVSGANVLTF	TGTGCCAGTAGAACAGGGGTCTCCGGGGCCAACGTCCTGACTTTC
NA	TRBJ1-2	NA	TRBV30	CAWSGTAFNYGYTF	TGTGCCTGGTCTGGTACAGCTTTTAACTATGGCTACACCTTC
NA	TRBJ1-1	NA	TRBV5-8	CASSLKNQGEAFF	TGTGCCAGCAGCTTAAAGAATCAGGGTGAAGCTTTCTTT
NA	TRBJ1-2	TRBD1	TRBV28	CASSLTGTYGYTF	TGTGCCAGCAGTTTGACAGGGACCTATGGCTACACCTTC
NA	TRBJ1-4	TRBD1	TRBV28	CASSPDRSKLFF	TGTGCCAGCAGTCCGGACAGGTCAAAACTGTTTTTT
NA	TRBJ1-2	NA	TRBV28	CAGSTVGPYGYTF	TGTGCCGGCTCGACAGTGGGTCCCTATGGCTACACCTTC
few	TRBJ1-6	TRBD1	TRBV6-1	CASSGSGGWTYNSPLHF	TGTGCCAGCAGTGGGTCAGGGGGCTGGACCTATAATTCACCCCTCCACTTT
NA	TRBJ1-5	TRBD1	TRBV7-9	CASSPGTGWNQPQHF	TGTGCCAGCAGCCCAGGGACAGGTTGGAATCAGCCCCAGCATTTT
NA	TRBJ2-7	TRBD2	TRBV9	CASSPTNGPGGGQYF	TGTGCCAGCAGCCCGACTAACGGGCCGGGAGGGGGGCAGTACTTC
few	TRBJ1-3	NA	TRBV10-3	CAISEEGNTIYF	TGTGCCATCAGTGAGGAGGGAAACACCATATATTTT
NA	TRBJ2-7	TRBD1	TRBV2	CASSGGQGAIRSYEQYF	TGTGCCAGCAGTGGTGGACAGGGGGCTATTAGATCCTACGAGCAGTACTTC
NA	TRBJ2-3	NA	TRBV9	CASSVAGITDTQYF	TGTGCCAGCAGCGTTGCGGGTATAACAGATACGCAGTATTTT
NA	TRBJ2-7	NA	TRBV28	CASSRLPTGTYEQYF	TGTGCCAGCAGTCGCTTACCGACAGGGACTTACGAGCAGTACTTC
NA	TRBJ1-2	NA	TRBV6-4	CASSPRPDIYGYTF	TGTGCCAGCAGTCCACGGCCAGACATCTATGGCTACACCTTC
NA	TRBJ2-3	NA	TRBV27	CASSLSRGDADTQYF	TGTGCCAGCAGTTTATCCAGGGGAGACGCAGATACGCAGTATTTT
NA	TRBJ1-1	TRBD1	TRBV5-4	CASSLTGVNTEAFF	TGTGCCAGCAGCTTAACAGGGGTGAACACTGAAGCTTTCTTT